These 24 T cell receptor beta chains came from one sample sequenced in a study of blood T cell repertoires in COVID-19. Sequencing used immunoSEQ multiplex PCR; TCRdb keeps in-frame clones, though not all of them. This table holds 90,000 to 150,000 clones, about 85% found once. The sequencing sample was made of peripheral blood. These receptor sequences come from a human donor in a cohort sampled during active COVID-19.

V usage is TRBV3-1 (or the pseudogene TRBV3-2) and J usage is TRBJ2-2; TRBD2 matches at 14 bases. Losses at the gene ends were 4 bases for V and 3 bases for J; bases not matched to a gene: 4. The germline V gene has CDR1 LGHDT and CDR2 YNNKEL (reference sequence). This CDR3 is built from 17 residues. The CDR3 region has the DNA TGTGCCAGCAGCCGCCGGACTAGCGGGGGGCACACCGGGGAGCTGTTTTTT. The encoded protein is CASSRRTSGGHTGELFF.

The J gene is TRBJ2-5, the V gene TRBV7-2; TRBD1 agrees at 9 bases. The germline V gene encodes CDR1 SGHTA and CDR2 FQGNSA. CDR3 length: 16 amino acids. Trimming cost V 1 base and J 5 bases; bases outside gene matches: 8. The CDR3 region is CASSLDLTGGRETQYF. CDR3 nucleotide sequence: TGTGCCAGCAGCTTAGACTTAACAGGGGGCAGGGAGACCCAGTACTTC. The full variable domain, with the rest looked up from reference TRBV7-2 and TRBJ2-5, is GAGVSQSPSNKVTEKGKDVELRCDPISGHTALYWYRQSLGQGLEFLIYFQGNSAPDKSGLPSDRFSAERTGGSVSTLTIQRTQQEDSAVYLCASSLDLTGGRETQYFGPGTRLLVL.

This chain uses TRBV3-1 (or the pseudogene TRBV3-2) with TRBJ1-1; 7 bases are shared with TRBD1. This CDR3 is 14 amino acids long. Germline CDR1 reads LGHDT; CDR2 reads YNNKEL (reference sequence). V shed 1 base, J shed 4 bases, and the junction held 3 bases outside the gene matches. The CDR3 nucleotides are TGTGCCAGCAGCCAAGGACAGGGTACCACTGAAGCTTTCTTT. This translates into CASSQGQGTTEAFF.

The V call is TRBV30, the J call TRBJ2-7; D unclear. V was clipped by 0 bases and J by 3 bases, with 6 bases between them. The CDR3 has 12 residues. Germline V gene lookup returns CDR1 GTSNPN and CDR2 SVGIG (reference sequence). CDR3 bases: TGTGCCTGGAGTGTACGCGGCTACGAGCAGTACTTC. Amino acid sequence: CAWSVRGYEQYF.

The chain carries TRBV27 and TRBJ1-2; 7 nucleotides line up with TRBD1. The CDR3 has 13 amino acids. Losses at the gene ends were 7 bases for V and 2 bases for J; bases not matched to a gene: 4. Germline V gene sequence: CDR1 MNHEY, CDR2 SMNVEV (reference sequence). The CDR3 loop is CASKRGQNYGYTF. CDR3 DNA: TGTGCCAGCAAAAGGGGACAGAACTATGGCTACACCTTC.

This clone has just one count. V and J are TRBV7-2 and TRBJ2-5; 10 bases agree with TRBD2. Germline CDR1 and CDR2: SGHTA and FQGNSA. With 1 base clipped from V and 4 bases from J, the junction kept 0 bases outside the gene matches. CDR3 length: 14 residues. Written as DNA, the CDR3 is TGTGCCAGCAGCTTAGTAGCGGGGGGAGAGACCCAGTACTTC. Translation gives CASSLVAGGETQYF.

The chain has TRBV4-1 and TRBJ2-1; D is perhaps TRBD2 (5 bases). This CDR3 has 18 residues. Trimming pared 0 bases from V and 4 bases from J, leaving 19 bases between. CDR1 MGHRA and CDR2 YSYEKL come from the germline V gene. The DNA for the CDR3 is TGCGCCAGCAGCCAAGAGTCGGCGGGCGCCGTCCCTTACAATGAGCAGTTCTTC. Its translation: CASSQESAGAVPYNEQFF.

This sequence joins TRBV18 and TRBJ2-2; D not certain. CDR1 is KGHSH, CDR2 LQKENI, per germline. Trimming took off 2 bases at V and 7 bases at J, with 11 bases between the two ends. There are 14 residues in the CDR3. The CDR3 spells CASSPSSAGGELFF. The CDR3 coding sequence is TGTGCCAGCTCACCAAGCTCTGCAGGCGGGGAGCTGTTTTTT. Full variable domain (rest looked up from reference TRBV18 and TRBJ2-2): NAGVMQNPRHLVRRRGQEARLRCSPMKGHSHVYWYRQLPEEGLKFMVYLQKENIIDESGMPKERFSAEFPKEGPSILRIQQVVRGDSAAYFCASSPSSAGGELFFGEGSRLTVL.

The CDR3: CASSSYRDQPQHF. CDR3 bases: TGTGCCAGCAGCTCGTACAGGGATCAGCCCCAGCATTTT. The genes are TRBV11-2 and TRBJ1-5, with D perhaps matching TRBD1 (6 bases). This CDR3 is 13 amino acids long. Germline values: CDR1 SGHAT, CDR2 FQNNGV. Trimming removed 4 bases from V and 5 bases from J, with 9 bases in between.

The sample holds a few counts of this clone. The rearrangement uses TRBV19 and TRBJ2-7; TRBD1 matches at 10 bases. The trim removed 6 bases at V and 0 bases at J, leaving 5 bases unmatched. The CDR3 totals 15 residues. Per the germline V gene, CDR1 is LNHDA and CDR2 is SQIVND (reference sequence). DNA for the CDR3: TGTGCCAGTAGCCCCGGACAGGGGGGCTCCTACGAGCAGTACTTC. This codes for CASSPGQGGSYEQYF.

The chain employs TRBV2 and TRBJ1-5; 7 bases map to TRBD1. In germline, CDR1 is SNHLY, CDR2 FYNNEI. J was trimmed by 1 base and V by 7 bases; bases with no gene match: 7. The CDR3 runs to 15 residues. The CDR3, as DNA: TGTGCCAGCACCTCACGGACAGGCAGCAATCAGCCCCAGCATTTT. It is translated as CASTSRTGSNQPQHF.

This chain links TRBV19 with TRBJ1-5, with D uncertain. V lost 5 bases and J 4 bases, leaving 9 bases between the germline ends. Germline V gives CDR1 LNHDA, CDR2 SQIVND (reference sequence). The CDR3 consists of 13 residues. CDR3 nucleotides: TGTGCCAGTAGTCGGGATAGGAATCAGCCCCAGCATTTT. Residues: CASSRDRNQPQHF.

The chain has TRBV5-1 and TRBJ2-5, with TRBD2 matching 8 bases. V dropped 0 bases and J dropped 5; count of bases not matched to a gene: 9. Germline V CDR1 and CDR2: SGHRS, YFSETQ. The CDR3 has 16 amino acids. The CDR3 bases are TGCGCCAGCAGCTTGGTCGCTAGCGGGCCTTTGGAGACCCAGTACTTC. Translating gives CASSLVASGPLETQYF.

The chain has TRBV19 and TRBJ1-1; D uncertain. In germline, CDR1 is LNHDA, CDR2 SQIVND (reference sequence). Trimming removed 6 bases from V and 3 bases from J, with 11 bases in between. There are 13 residues in the CDR3. CDR3 residues: CASRSLGDTEAFF. DNA for the CDR3: TGTGCCAGTAGAAGCCTGGGCGACACTGAAGCTTTCTTT.

The genes are TRBV6-5 and TRBJ2-7; perhaps TRBD1 as D (8 bases). In germline, CDR1 is MNHEY, CDR2 SVGAGI. Trimming took off 8 bases at V and 8 bases at J, with 16 bases between the two ends. The CDR3 consists of 12 residues. CDR3 bases: TGTGCCAGCGGGGGGGACAGGAATAAGCAGTACTTC. It translates to CASGGDRNKQYF.

There are many counts of this clone. This chain connects TRBV5-1 to TRBJ2-5, with 11 bases lining up with TRBD2. The V and J ends lost 4 bases and 6 bases, in that order; junction bases with no gene match: 5. CDR1 and CDR2 (germline): SGHRS, YFSETQ. The CDR3 has 14 amino acids. This chain's CDR3 is CASSNSGGAKTQYF. In DNA form, the CDR3 reads TGCGCCAGCAGCAATAGCGGGGGGGCGAAGACCCAGTACTTC.

The chain couples TRBV15 to TRBJ1-5; D gene ambiguous. Germline V gene lookup returns CDR1 LNHNV and CDR2 YYDKDF (reference sequence). The CDR3 sequence is 12 residues long. V was clipped by 1 base and J by 4 bases, with 2 bases between them. CDR3 amino acids: CATSRVNQPQHF. The CDR3 nucleotides are TGTGCCACCAGCAGAGTAAATCAGCCCCAGCATTTT.

The V and J genes are TRBV19 and TRBJ2-1; 8 bases are shared with TRBD2. V gave up 5 bases and J gave up 15 bases; unmatched junction bases: 6. The germline V gene has CDR1 LNHDA and CDR2 SQIVND (reference sequence). The CDR3 is 11 residues long. The CDR3 nucleotides are TGTGCCAGTAGTTTGTCGGGAGGGCTGTTCTTC. It translates to CASSLSGGLFF.

The rearrangement uses TRBV28 and TRBJ1-3; D is undetermined. This CDR3 comprises 16 residues. The germline V gene has CDR1 MDHEN and CDR2 SYDVKM. V was trimmed by 3 bases and J by 0 bases, leaving 12 bases between them. The CDR3, as DNA: TGTGCCAGCAGTTTTGAGCGGCCGAACTCTGGAAACACCATATATTTT. It encodes CASSFERPNSGNTIYF.

This clone was recorded only once. The CDR3 nucleotides read TGTGCCACACAACCGGGACTAGCGGGTATAGATGAGCAGTTCTTC. Its translation is CATQPGLAGIDEQFF. The rearrangement uses TRBV24-1 and TRBJ2-1; 12 bases agree with TRBD2. The CDR3 covers 15 residues. The J segment lost 8 bases and the V segment lost 10 bases, leaving 11 bases of the junction unmatched. The germline V gene has CDR1 KGHDR and CDR2 SFDVKD.

The chain links TRBV5-1 to TRBJ1-4, with no clear D. Trimming stripped 0 bases from V and 7 bases from J, with 13 bases between. The CDR3 is 15 residues long. Germline lookup yields CDR1 SGHRS and CDR2 YFSETQ. The CDR3 spells CASSLDGVEREKLFF. In DNA, the CDR3 is TGCGCCAGCAGCTTGGACGGCGTAGAGCGTGAAAAACTGTTTTTT.

In the case of this clone: Sequence at one end of the junction differs from germline and may be a read error. The chain carries TRBV18 and TRBJ2-1; the D is unclear. The germline CDR1 and CDR2 sequences are KGHSH and LQKENI. The CDR3 has 17 amino acids. DNA of the CDR3: TGTGCCAGCTCCCCACGTTTGATAAAGAGCTCCTACAATGAGCAGTTCTTC. Protein: CASSPRLIKSSYNEQFF.

The chain couples TRBV27 to TRBJ2-7; weak D call: TRBD1 (5 bases). The V gene lost 1 base and the J gene lost 4 bases, with 14 bases spanning the gap. Germline V gene sequence: CDR1 MNHEY, CDR2 SMNVEV (reference sequence). The CDR3 sequence is 15 residues long. Here the CDR3 reads CASSLFSRQSYEQYF. In nucleotides, the CDR3 is TGTGCCAGCAGTTTATTCTCGCGACAGAGTTACGAGCAGTACTTC.

The chain uses TRBV19 and TRBJ2-7; D remains unclear. The CDR3 consists of 13 residues. The germline V gene has CDR1 LNHDA and CDR2 SQIVND (reference sequence). Trimming took 6 bases from V and 3 from J, leaving 12 bases between them. The CDR3 spells CASRSYSGYEQYF. As DNA, the CDR3 is TGTGCCAGTAGGTCGTACTCAGGCTACGAGCAGTACTTC.